This T cell receptor beta chain came from a study of cytotoxic CD8 clonotypes in ibrutinib-treated CLL. On the study more broadly: Among the patients, 10 to 11 presented as relapsed/refractory and fewer than 16 as treatment-naive; 17 to 18 showed unmutated IGHV. Response was recorded as partial in roughly 25 patients and complete in 2; at median 68 months, approximately 15 remained remitted and around 12 had progressed.

With 6 bases clipped from V and 2 bases from J, the junction kept 5 bases outside the gene matches. The germline V gene encodes CDR1 LNHDA and CDR2 SQIVND (reference sequence). This CDR3 contains 14 residues. Target depth was 1 in 200,000 to 1 in 1 million T cells, about 10x per clonotype. Profiled with immunoSEQ multiplex PCR; TCRdb holds only in-frame clones, not every one. The table has about 300,000 clones, around 66% seen once. TCR beta library input comprised roughly 2.2 micrograms of genomic DNA from cryopreserved PBMCs. This clone appeared a few times. This rearrangement joins TRBV19 to TRBJ2-3; 7 bases align to TRBD2. This TCR derives from a human donor with chronic lymphocytic leukemia. Sequenced material: PBMCs, taken after 36 months of ibrutinib treatment. This CDR3 is CASRLAEITDTQYF. The CDR3, as DNA: TGTGCCAGTAGGCTAGCGGAAATCACAGATACGCAGTATTTT.